This T cell receptor (beta chain) appears in the sequencing data of a study of blood T cell repertoires in COVID-19. Turning to the study itself: Sources were T cells, B-cell-depleted T cells, or PBMCs; the material itself was cDNA or gDNA.

The CDR3 has 15 amino acids. V was cut by 5 bases and J by 0 bases, with 14 bases left in between. The germline gives CDR1 LNHNV, CDR2 YYDKDF (reference sequence). As handled by the study authors: By means of reference gene primer amplification, nucleated cell counts were estimated. The method was immunoSEQ multiplex PCR; TCRdb's version includes in-frame clones alone and lacks a portion of them. From that table come the V and J calls and clone size; the DNA was used to work out D and trimming. This sample carries roughly 49,000 clones, roughly nine tenths of them seen once, and the ten largest clones take about 27%.

This chain connects TRBV15 to TRBJ2-7, with D tentatively TRBD1 (5 bases). Specimen: peripheral blood. The sequence was obtained from a human donor in a cohort sampled during active COVID-19. CDR3 region: CATSPGKDPSYEQYV. In nucleotides, the CDR3 is TGTGCCACCAGCCCAGGGAAGGATCCCTCCTACGAGCAGTACGTC.